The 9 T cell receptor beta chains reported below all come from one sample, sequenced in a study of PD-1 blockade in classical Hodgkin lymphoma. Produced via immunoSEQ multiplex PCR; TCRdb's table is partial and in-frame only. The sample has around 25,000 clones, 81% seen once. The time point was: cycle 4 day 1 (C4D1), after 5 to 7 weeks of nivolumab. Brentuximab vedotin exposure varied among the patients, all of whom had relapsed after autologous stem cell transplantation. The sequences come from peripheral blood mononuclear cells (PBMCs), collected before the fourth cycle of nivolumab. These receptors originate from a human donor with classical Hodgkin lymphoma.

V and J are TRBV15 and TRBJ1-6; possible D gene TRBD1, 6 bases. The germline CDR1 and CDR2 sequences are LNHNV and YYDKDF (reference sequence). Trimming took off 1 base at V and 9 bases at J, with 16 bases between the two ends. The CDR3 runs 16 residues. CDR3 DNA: TGTGCCACCAGCAGAGGCCGCCCAGGGGAGGGTTCACCCCTCCACTTT. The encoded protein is CATSRGRPGEGSPLHF.

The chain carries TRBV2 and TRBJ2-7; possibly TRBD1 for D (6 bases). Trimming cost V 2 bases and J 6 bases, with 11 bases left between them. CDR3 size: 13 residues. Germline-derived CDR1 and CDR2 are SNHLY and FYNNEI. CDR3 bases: TGTGCCAGCAGTGAAAGTCAACAGGGCGAGCAGTACTTC. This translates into CASSESQQGEQYF.

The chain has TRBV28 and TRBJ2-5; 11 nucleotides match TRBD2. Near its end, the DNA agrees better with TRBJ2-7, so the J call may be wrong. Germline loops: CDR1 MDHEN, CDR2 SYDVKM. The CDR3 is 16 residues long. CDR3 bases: TGTGCCAGCAGTTATCGCGGGACTAGCGGTGAGGACGAGCAGTACTTC. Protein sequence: CASSYRGTSGEDEQYF.

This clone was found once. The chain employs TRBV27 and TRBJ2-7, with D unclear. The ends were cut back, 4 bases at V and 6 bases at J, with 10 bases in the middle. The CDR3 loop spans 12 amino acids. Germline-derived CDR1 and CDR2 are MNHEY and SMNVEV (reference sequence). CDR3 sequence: CASSSRFAEQYF. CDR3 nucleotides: TGTGCCAGCAGTTCCCGATTCGCCGAGCAGTACTTC.

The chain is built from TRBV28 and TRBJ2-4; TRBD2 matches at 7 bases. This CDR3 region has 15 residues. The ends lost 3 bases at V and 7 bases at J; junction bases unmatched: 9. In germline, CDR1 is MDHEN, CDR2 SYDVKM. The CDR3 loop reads CASSFLGTGGNIQYF. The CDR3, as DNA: TGTGCCAGCAGTTTCCTGGGAACCGGGGGGAACATTCAGTACTTC.

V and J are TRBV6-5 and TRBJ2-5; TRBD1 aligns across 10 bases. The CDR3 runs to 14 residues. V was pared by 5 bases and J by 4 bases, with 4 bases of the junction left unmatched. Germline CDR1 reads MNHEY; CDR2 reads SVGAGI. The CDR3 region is CASSDGTGVETQYF. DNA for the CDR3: TGTGCCAGCAGTGACGGGACAGGGGTAGAGACCCAGTACTTC.

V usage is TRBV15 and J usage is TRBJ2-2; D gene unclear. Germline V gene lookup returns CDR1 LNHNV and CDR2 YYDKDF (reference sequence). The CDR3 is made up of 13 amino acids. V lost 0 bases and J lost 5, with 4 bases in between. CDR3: CATSRDRTGELFF. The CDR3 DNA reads TGTGCCACCAGCAGAGATCGTACCGGGGAGCTGTTTTTT.

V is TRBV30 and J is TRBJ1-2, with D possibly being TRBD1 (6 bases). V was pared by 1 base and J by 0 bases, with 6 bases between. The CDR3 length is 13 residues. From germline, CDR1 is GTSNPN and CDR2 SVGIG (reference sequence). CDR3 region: CAWSAGANYGYTF. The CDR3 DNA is TGTGCCTGGAGTGCAGGGGCTAACTATGGCTACACCTTC.

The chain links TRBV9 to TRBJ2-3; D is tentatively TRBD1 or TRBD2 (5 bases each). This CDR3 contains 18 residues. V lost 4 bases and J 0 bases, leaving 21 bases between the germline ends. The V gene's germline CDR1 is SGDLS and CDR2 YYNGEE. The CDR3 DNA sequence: TGTGCCAGCAGCATCCTTTGGGGGACCATCGCTAGCACAGATACGCAGTATTTT. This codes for CASSILWGTIASTDTQYF.